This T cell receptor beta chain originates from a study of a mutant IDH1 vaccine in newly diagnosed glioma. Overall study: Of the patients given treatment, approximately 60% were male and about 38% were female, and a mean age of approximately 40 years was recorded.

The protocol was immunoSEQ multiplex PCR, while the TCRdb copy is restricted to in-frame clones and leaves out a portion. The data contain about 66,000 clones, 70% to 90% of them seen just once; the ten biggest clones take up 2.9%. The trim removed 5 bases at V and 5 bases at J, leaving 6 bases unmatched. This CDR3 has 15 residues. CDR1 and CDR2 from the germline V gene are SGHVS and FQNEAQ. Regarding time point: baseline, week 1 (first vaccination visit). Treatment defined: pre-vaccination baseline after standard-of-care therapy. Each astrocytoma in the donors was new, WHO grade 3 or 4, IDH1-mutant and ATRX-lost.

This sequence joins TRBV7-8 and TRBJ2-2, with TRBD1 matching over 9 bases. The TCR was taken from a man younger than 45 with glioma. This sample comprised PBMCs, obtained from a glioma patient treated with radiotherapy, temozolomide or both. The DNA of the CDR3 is TGTGCCAGCAGCGCCGGGACAGGGCGGACCGGGGAGCTGTTTTTT. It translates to CASSAGTGRTGELFF.